This is a list of T cell receptor beta chains from one sample in a study of T cell responses to AZD1222 COVID-19 vaccine. Sequencing was performed with immunoSEQ multiplex PCR; in TCRdb, only in-frame clones are kept and a portion is missing. The table includes some 90,000 clones, about 88% detected once. The sample was peripheral blood, taken on day 0 of AZD1222 vaccination. Every receptor here comes from an adult in good health. Both conserved end residues are part of each CDR3. The D gene is left open where the match is weak. Where a row states a size, it is once, few, many or the class of an expanded clone; other rows omit it.

TRBV5-4	16	TRBJ2-1	.	.	CASSLSQGNSYNEQFF	TGTGCCAGCAGCTTGTCTCAGGGTAATTCCTACAATGAGCAGTTCTTC
TRBV5-6	15	TRBJ2-3	TRBD2	.	CASSLGSGGLNPQYF	TGTGCCAGCAGCTTGGGTAGCGGGGGGCTGAATCCGCAGTATTTT
TRBV10-2	13	TRBJ1-3	.	.	CASSETGGNTIYF	TGCGCCAGCAGTGAAACAGGGGGAAACACCATATATTTT
TRBV29-1	13	TRBJ2-5	TRBD1	.	CSVAEGASGAQYF	TGCAGCGTTGCTGAGGGGGCCTCCGGGGCCCAGTACTTC
TRBV28	13	TRBJ2-4	.	.	CASLGVAKNIQYF	TGTGCCAGCCTAGGGGTAGCCAAAAACATTCAGTACTTC
TRBV9	13	TRBJ2-3	.	.	CASSVVSTDTQYF	TGTGCCAGCAGCGTAGTGAGCACAGATACGCAGTATTTT
TRBV10-2	13	TRBJ1-2	.	.	CASMSDSVYGYTF	TGCGCCAGCATGTCGGACAGCGTATATGGCTACACCTTC
TRBV30	12	TRBJ2-1	.	once	CAWSFGVNEQFF	TGTGCCTGGAGCTTTGGGGTCAATGAGCAGTTCTTC
TRBV5-4	15	TRBJ2-7	.	.	CASSSHQDPSYEQYF	TGTGCCAGCAGCTCTCATCAGGACCCCTCCTACGAGCAGTACTTC
TRBV7-9	13	TRBJ1-1	.	.	CASSLGPDTEAFF	TGTGCCAGCAGCCTCGGCCCAGACACTGAAGCTTTCTTT